This T cell receptor beta chain was observed in a study of blood T cell repertoires in COVID-19. The wider study: The analysed material was cDNA or gDNA that came from T cells, B-cell-depleted T cells, or PBMCs.

The germline V gene has CDR1 SGHRS and CDR2 YFSETQ. The CDR3 is made up of 14 amino acids. Trimming stripped 3 bases from V and 0 bases from J, with 8 bases between. In the authors' workflow: Amplifying reference gene primers gave estimates of nucleated cell counts. Assay: immunoSEQ multiplex PCR; the TCRdb copy retains only in-frame clones and omits some. V and J calls and clone size are those listed in that table; D and trimming were worked out from the DNA. The sample has about 230,000 clones; roughly 81% are singletons. The clonotype comes from a man aged 40-55 years with acute or convalescent COVID-19. The gene calls are TRBV5-1 and TRBJ2-3; maybe TRBD2 (5 bases). Sequenced sample: peripheral blood. CDR3 residues: CASSWGVSTDTQYF. The CDR3 bases are TGCGCCAGCAGCTGGGGAGTAAGCACAGATACGCAGTATTTT.